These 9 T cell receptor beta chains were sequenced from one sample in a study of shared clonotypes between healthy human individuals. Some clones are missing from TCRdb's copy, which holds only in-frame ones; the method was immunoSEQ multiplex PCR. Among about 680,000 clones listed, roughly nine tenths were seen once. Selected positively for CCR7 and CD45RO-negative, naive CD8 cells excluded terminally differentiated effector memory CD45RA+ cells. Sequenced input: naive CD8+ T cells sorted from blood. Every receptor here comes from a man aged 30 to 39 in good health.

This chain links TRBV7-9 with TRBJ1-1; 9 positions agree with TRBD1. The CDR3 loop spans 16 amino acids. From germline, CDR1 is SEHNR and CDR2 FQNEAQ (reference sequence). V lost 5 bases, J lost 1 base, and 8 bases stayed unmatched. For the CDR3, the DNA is TGTGCCAGCAGCCCCCCGGGACAGGGTTCGAACACTGAAGCTTTCTTT. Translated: CASSPPGQGSNTEAFF.

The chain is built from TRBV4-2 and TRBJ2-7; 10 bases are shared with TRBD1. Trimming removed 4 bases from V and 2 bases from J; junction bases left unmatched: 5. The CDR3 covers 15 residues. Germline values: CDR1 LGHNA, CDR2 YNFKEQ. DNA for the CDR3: TGTGCCAGCAGCCCACTAGGGACAGGGGCCTACGAGCAGTACTTC. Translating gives CASSPLGTGAYEQYF.

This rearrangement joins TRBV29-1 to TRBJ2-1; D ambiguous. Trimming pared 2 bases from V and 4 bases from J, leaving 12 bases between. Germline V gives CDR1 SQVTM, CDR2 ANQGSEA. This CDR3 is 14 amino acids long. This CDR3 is CSVEIVPRYNEQFF. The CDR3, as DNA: TGCAGCGTTGAAATAGTCCCACGTTACAATGAGCAGTTCTTC.

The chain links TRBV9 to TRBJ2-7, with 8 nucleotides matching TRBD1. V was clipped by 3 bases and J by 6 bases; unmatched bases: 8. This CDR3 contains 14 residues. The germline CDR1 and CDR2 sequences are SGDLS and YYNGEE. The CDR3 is CASSAADRGTEQYF. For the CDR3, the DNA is TGTGCCAGCAGCGCCGCCGACAGGGGAACCGAGCAGTACTTC.

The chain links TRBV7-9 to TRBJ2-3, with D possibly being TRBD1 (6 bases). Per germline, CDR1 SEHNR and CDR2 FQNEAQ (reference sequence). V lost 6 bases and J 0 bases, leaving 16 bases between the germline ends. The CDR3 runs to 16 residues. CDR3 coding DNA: TGTGCCAGCAGTTCAACAACAGGGTCTAGCACAGATACGCAGTATTTT. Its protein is CASSSTTGSSTDTQYF.

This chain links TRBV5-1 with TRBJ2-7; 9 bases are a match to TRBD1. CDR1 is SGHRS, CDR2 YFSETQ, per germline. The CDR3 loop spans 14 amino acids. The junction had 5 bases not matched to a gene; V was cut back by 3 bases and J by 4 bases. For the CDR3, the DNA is TGCGCCAGCAGCTATGGGACAGGGTTGTACGAGCAGTACTTC. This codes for CASSYGTGLYEQYF.

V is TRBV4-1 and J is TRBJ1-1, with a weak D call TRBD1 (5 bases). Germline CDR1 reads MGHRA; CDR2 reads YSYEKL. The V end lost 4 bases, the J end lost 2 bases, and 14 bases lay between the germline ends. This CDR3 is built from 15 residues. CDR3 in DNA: TGCGCCAGCAGCCCCCATACAGGTTTTAACACTGAAGCTTTCTTT. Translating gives CASSPHTGFNTEAFF.

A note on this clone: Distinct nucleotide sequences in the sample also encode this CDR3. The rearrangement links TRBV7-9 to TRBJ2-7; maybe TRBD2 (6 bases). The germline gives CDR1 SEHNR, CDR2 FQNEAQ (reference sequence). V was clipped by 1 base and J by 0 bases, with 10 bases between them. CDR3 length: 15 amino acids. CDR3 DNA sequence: TGTGCCAGCAGCTTAGGTGGAGGGAGCTCCTACGAGCAGTACTTC. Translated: CASSLGGGSSYEQYF.

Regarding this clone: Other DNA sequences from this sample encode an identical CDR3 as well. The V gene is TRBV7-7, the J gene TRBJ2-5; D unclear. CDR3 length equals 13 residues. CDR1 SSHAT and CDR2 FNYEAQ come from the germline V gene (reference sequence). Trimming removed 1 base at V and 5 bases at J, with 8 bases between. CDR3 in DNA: TGTGCCAGCAGCTTAGGGGGTGATGAGACCCAGTACTTC. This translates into CASSLGGDETQYF.